The clone carrying this T cell receptor beta chain showed up many times. Antigen unknown. The data belong to a study of T-cell reconstitution after alpha-beta-depleted transplantation in children. A library of TCRbeta sequences, prepared with unique molecular identifiers, was generated. TCRdb re-derived calls from the PCR reads in MiXCR, one entry per CDR3 protein. The sample holds 280,000 or so distinct CDR3 sequences, under 14% seen once. The germline V gene encodes CDR1 DFQATT and CDR2 SNEGSKA (reference sequence). Trimming removed 3 bases from V and 4 bases from J, with 12 bases in between. The CDR3 totals 14 residues. The study's findings and limits: Elevated TCRbeta diversity at day 60 was traced, in some patients, to surviving recipient T cells and thymic progenitors. Newly generated T cells supplied most T-cell counts and diversity one year post-transplant. Approximately two months post-transplant, alpha-beta T cells reportedly originated from several hundred expanded graft clones.

The receptor was isolated from a male patient between 2 and 10 years old who had a stem cell transplant for chronic granulomatous disease, so the T cells may come from the graft donor. This chain links TRBV20-1 with TRBJ2-2; D may be TRBD1 or TRBD2 (5 bases each). This specimen consisted of peripheral blood, obtained 180 days after TCRalphabeta/CD19-depleted stem cell transplant. CDR3 sequence reads: CSARTGAFTGELFF. The CDR3 bases are TGCAGTGCTAGGACCGGGGCCTTCACCGGGGAGCTGTTTTTT.